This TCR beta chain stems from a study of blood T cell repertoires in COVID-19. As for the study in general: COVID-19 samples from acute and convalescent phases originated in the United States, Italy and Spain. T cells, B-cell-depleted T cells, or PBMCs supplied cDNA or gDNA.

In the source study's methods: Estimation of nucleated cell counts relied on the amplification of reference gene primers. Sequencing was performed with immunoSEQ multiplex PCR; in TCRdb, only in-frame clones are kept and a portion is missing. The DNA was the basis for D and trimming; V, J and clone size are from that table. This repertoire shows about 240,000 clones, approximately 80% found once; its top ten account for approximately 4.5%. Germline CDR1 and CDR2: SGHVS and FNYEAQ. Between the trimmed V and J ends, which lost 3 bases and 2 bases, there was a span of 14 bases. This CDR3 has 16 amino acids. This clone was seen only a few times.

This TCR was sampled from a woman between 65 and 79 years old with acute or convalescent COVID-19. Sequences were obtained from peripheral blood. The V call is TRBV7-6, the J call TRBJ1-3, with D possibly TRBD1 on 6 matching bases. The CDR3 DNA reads TGTGCCAGCAGCTTGCAACAGGGCGGCCCTGGAAACACCATATATTTT. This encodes CASSLQQGGPGNTIYF.